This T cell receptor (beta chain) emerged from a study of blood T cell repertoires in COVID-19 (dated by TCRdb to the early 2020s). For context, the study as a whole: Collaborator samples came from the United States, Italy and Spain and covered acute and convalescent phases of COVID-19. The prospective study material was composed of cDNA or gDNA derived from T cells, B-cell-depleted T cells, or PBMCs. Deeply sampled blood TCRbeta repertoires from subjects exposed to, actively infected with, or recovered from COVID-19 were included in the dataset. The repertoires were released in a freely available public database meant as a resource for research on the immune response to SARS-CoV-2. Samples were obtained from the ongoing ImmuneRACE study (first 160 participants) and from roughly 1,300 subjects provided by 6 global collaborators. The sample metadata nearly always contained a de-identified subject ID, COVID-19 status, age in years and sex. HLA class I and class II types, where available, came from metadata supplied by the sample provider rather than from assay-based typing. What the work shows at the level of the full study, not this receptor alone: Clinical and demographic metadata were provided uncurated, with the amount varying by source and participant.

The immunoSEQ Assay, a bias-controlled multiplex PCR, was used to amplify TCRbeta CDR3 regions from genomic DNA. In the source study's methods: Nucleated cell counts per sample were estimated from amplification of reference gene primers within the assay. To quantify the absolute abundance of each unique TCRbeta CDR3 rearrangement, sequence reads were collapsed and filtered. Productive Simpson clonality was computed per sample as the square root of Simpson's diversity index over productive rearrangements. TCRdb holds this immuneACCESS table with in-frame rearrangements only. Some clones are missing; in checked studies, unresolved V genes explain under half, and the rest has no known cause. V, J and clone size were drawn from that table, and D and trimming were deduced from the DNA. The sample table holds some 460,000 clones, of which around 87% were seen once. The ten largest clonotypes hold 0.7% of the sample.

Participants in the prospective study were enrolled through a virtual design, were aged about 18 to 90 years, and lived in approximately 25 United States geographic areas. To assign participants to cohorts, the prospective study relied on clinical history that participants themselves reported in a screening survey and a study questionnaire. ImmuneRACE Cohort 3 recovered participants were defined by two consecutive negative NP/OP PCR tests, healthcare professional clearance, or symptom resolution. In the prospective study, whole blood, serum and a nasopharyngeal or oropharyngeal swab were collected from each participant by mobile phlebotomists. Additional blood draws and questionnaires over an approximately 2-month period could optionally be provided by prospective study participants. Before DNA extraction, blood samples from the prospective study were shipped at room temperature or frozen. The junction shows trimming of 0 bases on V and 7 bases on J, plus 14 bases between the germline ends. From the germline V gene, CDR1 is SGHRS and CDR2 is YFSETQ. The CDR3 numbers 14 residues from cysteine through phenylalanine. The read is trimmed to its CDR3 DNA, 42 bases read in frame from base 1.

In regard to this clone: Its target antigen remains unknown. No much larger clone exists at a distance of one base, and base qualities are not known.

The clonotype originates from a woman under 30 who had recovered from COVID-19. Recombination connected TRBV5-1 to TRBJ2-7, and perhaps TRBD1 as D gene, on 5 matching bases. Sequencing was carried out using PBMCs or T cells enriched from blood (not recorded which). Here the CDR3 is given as CASSLEGDLGEQYF. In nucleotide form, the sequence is TGCGCCAGCAGCTTGGAAGGGGATCTGGGGGAGCAGTACTTC.